Following are 23 T cell receptor beta chains from one sample sequenced in a study of T-cell reconstitution after alpha-beta-depleted transplantation in children. Unique molecular identifiers tagged the TCRbeta library. TCRdb reprocessed the PCR reads via MiXCR and lists one record per CDR3 protein. Found here are a few hundred thousand distinct CDR3 sequences, about 10% of them singletons; the top ten hold over 9.5%. The specimen was PBMCs from the stem cell graft donor, collected from the stem cell graft. The receptor set was obtained from a human donor who donated a stem cell graft to a child with SCID.

This clonotype was detected many times. V gene TRBV12-3 or TRBV12-4 combines with J gene TRBJ1-3; D gene unclear. The CDR3 totals 15 residues. V was shortened by 2 bases and J by 0 bases, with 8 bases between the two germline ends. The CDR3 protein is CASSLPGFSGNTIYF. Here the CDR3 DNA reads TGTGCCAGCAGTTTACCGGGCTTCTCTGGAAACACCATATATTTT.

This clonotype occurred many times. V gene TRBV12-3 or TRBV12-4 combines with J gene TRBJ2-1; D perhaps matches TRBD2 (5 bases). CDR3 length equals 16 residues. V dropped 6 bases and J dropped 4 bases, with 19 bases sitting between them. Written as DNA, the CDR3 is TGTGCCAGCAGGGGGTACGGGGTGACGACGTACAATGAGCAGTTCTTC. Translation gives CASRGYGVTTYNEQFF.

CDR3 loop: CASSQRQGYGYTF. The CDR3 DNA follows: TGCGCCAGCAGCCAGAGACAGGGCTATGGCTACACCTTC. This chain connects TRBV5-1 to TRBJ1-2; 7 bases match TRBD1. J was trimmed by 4 bases and V by 4 bases; bases with no gene match: 4. Germline assignment: CDR1 SGHRS and CDR2 YFSETQ. The CDR3 sequence is 13 residues long.

The rearrangement links TRBV7-9 to TRBJ1-5, with TRBD1 identical over 10 bases. This CDR3 region has 14 residues. The germline CDR1 and CDR2 sequences are SEHNR and FQNEAQ (reference sequence). V lost 3 bases and J lost 5; bases outside the gene matches: 1. CDR3: CASSLGQGYQPQHF. For the CDR3, the DNA is TGTGCCAGCAGCTTGGGACAGGGGTATCAGCCCCAGCATTTT.

This clonotype was found many times. V usage is TRBV10-3 and J usage is TRBJ2-2; the D is unclear. The CDR3 runs to 15 residues. Germline V gives CDR1 ENHRY, CDR2 SYGVKD. V was shortened by 1 base and J by 3 bases, with 9 bases between the two germline ends. This chain's CDR3 is CAISELDGYTGELFF. The CDR3, as DNA: TGTGCCATCAGTGAGTTGGACGGTTACACCGGGGAGCTGTTTTTT.

The sample holds a few counts of this clonotype. The gene calls are TRBV20-1 and TRBJ2-5; 7 bases align to TRBD2. Looked up from germline, CDR1 is DFQATT and CDR2 is SNEGSKA (reference sequence). Trimming took 8 bases from V and 3 from J; bases not matched to a gene: 18. This CDR3 spans 16 amino acids. The CDR3 loop reads CSPRRSSGRLEETQYF. Written as DNA, the CDR3 is TGCAGTCCCCGGAGGTCTAGCGGTAGACTAGAAGAGACCCAGTACTTC.

The chain couples TRBV14 to TRBJ1-2; TRBD1 matches 8 bases. Trimming removed 0 bases from V and 8 bases from J; junction bases left unmatched: 8. The CDR3 runs to 15 residues. CDR1 is SGHDN, CDR2 FVKESK, per germline. In DNA form, the CDR3 reads TGTGCCAGCAGCCAAGATAGGCAGGGGGCGCGAGGCTACACCTTC. Its protein is CASSQDRQGARGYTF.

This clonotype has more than one count but fewer than ten. This sequence joins TRBV27 and TRBJ2-1; D perhaps matches TRBD1 (5 bases). V lost 4 bases, J lost 2 bases, and 9 bases lay in between. This CDR3 contains 14 residues. The germline CDR1 and CDR2 sequences are MNHEY and SMNVEV (reference sequence). As DNA, the CDR3 is TGTGCCAGCAGTTCGGAGACAGCCTACAATGAGCAGTTCTTC. Amino acid sequence: CASSSETAYNEQFF.

This clonotype has at least ten counts. V is TRBV6-2 or TRBV6-3 and J is TRBJ1-2, with D hard to call. Germline lookup yields CDR1 MNHEY and CDR2 SVGEGT. V was trimmed by 0 bases and J by 0 bases, leaving 11 bases between them. The CDR3 loop spans 16 amino acids. The chain's CDR3 is CASSYSRRIANYGYTF. The CDR3 DNA follows: TGTGCCAGCAGTTACTCCCGACGGATAGCTAACTATGGCTACACCTTC.

The chain has TRBV7-9 and TRBJ2-1, with TRBD2 matching over 9 bases. The CDR3 is made up of 16 amino acids. J lost 2 bases, V lost 1 base, and 3 bases had no gene match. Germline CDR1 is SEHNR and CDR2 is FQNEAQ (reference sequence). The DNA of the CDR3 is TGTGCCAGCAGCTTAGGGATAGCGGGAGCCTACAATGAGCAGTTCTTC. Its protein is CASSLGIAGAYNEQFF.

This clonotype has ten or more counts. V usage is TRBV24-1 and J usage is TRBJ1-2; D gene unclear. Trimming removed 3 bases at V and 9 bases at J, with 10 bases between. CDR1 KGHDR and CDR2 SFDVKD come from the germline V gene. The CDR3 has 12 residues. The CDR3 bases are TGTGCCACCAGTGATCGGGCAGCACGCTACACCTTC. Translating gives CATSDRAARYTF.

This clonotype has ten or more counts. The J gene is TRBJ2-5, the V gene TRBV11-3; perhaps D is TRBD1 or TRBD2 (5 bases each). Trimming shortened V by 6 bases and J by 4 bases, and 18 bases separated the two germline ends. The CDR3 has 15 amino acids. Germline CDR1 is SGHNT and CDR2 is YENEEA. The CDR3 DNA is TGTGCCAGCAGTCAGGGTAGCGCGGAGAGAGAGACCCAGTACTTC. Translated, it gives CASSQGSAERETQYF.

This clonotype was observed a handful of times. This chain joins TRBV6-1 and TRBJ1-1, with D possibly matching TRBD1 (5 bases). V dropped 3 bases and J dropped 1 base, with 15 bases sitting between them. Germline V gene sequence: CDR1 MNHNS, CDR2 SASEGT. The CDR3 consists of 16 residues. This CDR3 reads CASSDPRIQGNTEAFF. The DNA of the CDR3 is TGTGCCAGCAGTGATCCCCGGATTCAGGGGAACACTGAAGCTTTCTTT.

This chain connects TRBV20-1 to TRBJ2-2; the match to TRBD2 covers 12 bases. There are 17 residues in the CDR3. Germline V gene data show CDR1 as DFQATT and CDR2 as SNEGSKA (reference sequence). The trim removed 3 bases at V and 3 bases at J, leaving 8 bases unmatched. Here the CDR3 DNA reads TGCAGTGCTAGGGGCCTAGCGGGGGGGCATGACACCGGGGAGCTGTTTTTT. Its protein product is CSARGLAGGHDTGELFF.

The chain combines TRBV21-1 with TRBJ2-1; the table assigns TRBD1, which was not confirmed against the DNA. TRBV21-1 represents a pseudogene. The CDR3 is 18 residues long. DNA for the CDR3: TGTGCCAGCAGCAAAGTGATTTCGGGGAGCCAAGACTACAATGAGCAGTTCTTC. It specifies CASSKVISGSQDYNEQFF.

This chain links TRBV3-1 with TRBJ2-5; no definite D call. Germline V gene data show CDR1 as LGHDT and CDR2 as YNNKEL (reference sequence). V lost 0 bases, J lost 1 base, and 12 bases lay in between. This CDR3 is 16 amino acids long. Here the CDR3 reads CASSQDRIGSQETQYF. DNA for the CDR3: TGTGCCAGCAGCCAAGATAGGATTGGCAGCCAAGAGACCCAGTACTTC.

The chain links TRBV7-2 to TRBJ2-7; tentatively, D is TRBD1 (6 bases). Germline V gene lookup returns CDR1 SGHTA and CDR2 FQGNSA. This CDR3 has 15 amino acids. V shed 0 bases and J shed 2 bases, with 11 bases lying between them. CDR3 DNA: TGTGCCAGCAGCTTAGCCTACGGGACAACCTACGAGCAGTACTTC. This encodes CASSLAYGTTYEQYF.

The gene calls are TRBV12-3 or TRBV12-4 and TRBJ2-4, with 8 bases that match TRBD2. V dropped 5 bases and J dropped 0; count of bases not matched to a gene: 9. The CDR3 spans 17 residues. CDR3 nucleotide sequence: TGTGCCAGCAGTCCCGCCGGGAGGGTGCTAGCCAAAAACATTCAGTACTTC. Amino acid sequence: CASSPAGRVLAKNIQYF.

At least ten counts were recorded for this clonotype. J is TRBJ1-1 and V is TRBV29-1; 7 bases are shared with TRBD1. Germline values: CDR1 SQVTM, CDR2 ANQGSEA. V trimming: 1 base; J trimming: 4 bases; junction bases outside the gene matches: 3. The CDR3 has 13 residues. CDR3 region: CSVEGQGATEAFF. The CDR3 DNA is TGCAGCGTTGAAGGACAGGGTGCCACTGAAGCTTTCTTT.

This clonotype was counted only a few times. The V call is TRBV5-6, the J call TRBJ1-1, with D maybe TRBD1 (5 bases). The CDR3 contains 16 residues. V was clipped by 4 bases and J by 4 bases, with 20 bases between them. Looked up from germline, CDR1 is SGHDT and CDR2 is YYEEEE. CDR3 sequence reads: CASSRGGISFPTEAFF. CDR3 DNA: TGTGCCAGCAGCCGGGGGGGGATCTCTTTTCCCACTGAAGCTTTCTTT.

V and J are TRBV24-1 and TRBJ2-3; D is ambiguous. V was cut by 6 bases and J by 2 bases, with 11 bases left in between. The germline V gene encodes CDR1 KGHDR and CDR2 SFDVKD. This CDR3 spans 14 amino acids. CDR3 residues: CATSHPAATDTQYF. In nucleotides, the CDR3 is TGTGCCACCAGTCATCCCGCGGCCACAGATACGCAGTATTTT.

In this sample, this clonotype turned up a few times. The chain recombines TRBV5-1 with TRBJ2-1; 7 bases align to TRBD1. Per the germline V gene, CDR1 is SGHRS and CDR2 is YFSETQ. Trimming removed 5 bases from V and 0 bases from J; junction bases left unmatched: 2. There are 14 residues in the CDR3. CDR3 loop: CASRTGNSYNEQFF. DNA for the CDR3: TGCGCCAGCAGGACAGGGAACTCCTACAATGAGCAGTTCTTC.

In this sample, this clonotype turned up many times. The V and J genes are TRBV12-3 or TRBV12-4 and TRBJ1-2, with 9 positions matching TRBD1. V shed 6 bases, J shed 4 bases, and the junction held 6 bases outside the gene matches. This CDR3 has 14 residues. CDR3 nucleotides: TGTGCCAGCAGCCCCGGGACAGGGAGCTATGGCTACACCTTC. Translation gives CASSPGTGSYGYTF.